Reported below is one T cell receptor beta chain. Its antigen is currently unknown. The record originates from a study of CD8 T cells in ankylosing spondylitis. Study results and limitations: Those disease-linked clones were CD8+; they were also relatively rare in peripheral blood. The study identified a TCR beta motif of eight highly homologous variants that appeared characteristic of ankylosing spondylitis blood.

Making the TCR beta libraries involved quantitative 5'-RACE with molecular barcodes. From the 5' RACE reads, TCRdb called clonotypes with MiXCR, one entry per CDR3 protein. This repertoire shows fewer than 350,000 distinct CDR3 sequences, 9.5% to 13% found once; its top ten account for roughly 9.1%. The CDR3 extends over 20 amino acids. V was pared by 6 bases and J by 2 bases, with 16 bases of the junction left unmatched. The V gene is TRBV5-7, the J gene TRBJ2-4, with 14 bases fitting TRBD2. TRBV5-7 counts as an open reading frame of uncertain function. This TCR was recovered from a female donor with ankylosing spondylitis or in good health (not recorded which). The sample was blood, either unsorted or a sorted T cell fraction (not recorded which). For the CDR3, the DNA is TGTGCCAGCATGGATGGAAGACTAGCGGGGGGGCCTTTCCCCAAAAACATTCAGTACTTC. Its translation: CASMDGRLAGGPFPKNIQYF.